Presented here are 15 T cell receptor beta chains from one specimen sequenced in a study of blood T cell repertoires in COVID-19. Clones were sequenced by immunoSEQ multiplex PCR, and TCRdb holds only the in-frame ones, with some missing. This sample carries some 56,000 clones, approximately 92% of them seen once, and the ten largest clones take about 46%. Material for sequencing was peripheral blood. Receptors were obtained from a woman in her sixties with COVID-19, enrolled during active disease.

This chain uses TRBV19 with TRBJ2-1, with D hard to call. The germline V gene has CDR1 LNHDA and CDR2 SQIVND (reference sequence). Trimming took 4 bases from V and 10 from J, leaving 14 bases between them. This CDR3 comprises 13 residues. The CDR3 loop reads CASSTRSAAEQFF. Written as DNA, the CDR3 is TGTGCCAGTAGTACCCGAAGCGCGGCGGAGCAGTTCTTC.

The chain joins TRBV9 to TRBJ2-2; D remains unclear. The CDR3 runs 12 residues. Trimming pared 5 bases from V and 2 bases from J, leaving 4 bases between. CDR1 is SGDLS and CDR2 is YYNGEE in the germline V gene. The CDR3 sequence is CASRRNTGELFF. The CDR3 DNA reads TGTGCCAGCAGGAGAAACACCGGGGAGCTGTTTTTT.

This clone was seen just once. The chain combines TRBV7-6 with TRBJ2-7; perhaps TRBD1 as D (5 bases). V was shortened by 2 bases and J by 4 bases, with 15 bases between the two germline ends. CDR1 is SGHVS and CDR2 is FNYEAQ in the germline V gene. The CDR3 covers 15 residues. The CDR3 region is CASSLQTVETYEQYF. CDR3 DNA: TGTGCCAGCAGCTTACAGACAGTGGAAACTTACGAGCAGTACTTC.

The rearrangement uses TRBV6-2 or TRBV6-3 and TRBJ2-1; 11 bases are shared with TRBD2. Unmatched junction bases numbered 5, after V lost 6 bases and J lost 4 bases. The CDR3 extends over 15 amino acids. Looked up from germline, CDR1 is MNHEY and CDR2 is SVGEGT. The CDR3: CASSLGTSGYNEQFF. The CDR3 DNA reads TGTGCCAGCAGCCTCGGGACTAGCGGATACAATGAGCAGTTCTTC.

V gene TRBV5-1 combines with J gene TRBJ2-5; perhaps TRBD1 as D (5 bases). CDR1 is SGHRS, CDR2 YFSETQ, per germline. The CDR3 contains 14 residues. V lost 0 bases, J lost 3 bases, and 9 bases lay in between. Written as DNA, the CDR3 is TGCGCCAGCAGCTTGGCCGGCAGGGAAGAGACCCAGTACTTC. Encoded protein: CASSLAGREETQYF. Using reference TRBV5-1 and TRBJ2-5 for the parts outside the CDR3, the full variable domain is KAGVTQTPRYLIKTRGQQVTLSCSPISGHRSVSWYQQTPGQGLQFLFEYFSETQRNKGNFPGRFSGRQFSNSRSEMNVSTLELGDSALYLCASSLAGREETQYFGPGTRLLVL.

This rearrangement joins TRBV5-4 to TRBJ1-4; D not certain. Trimming removed 4 bases at V and 4 bases at J, with 14 bases between. CDR1 SGHNT and CDR2 YYREEE come from the germline V gene (reference sequence). This CDR3 has 15 amino acids. The CDR3 nucleotides are TGTGCCAGCAGCCACCAAAGCGGTTTTAATGAAAAACTGTTTTTT. Translation: CASSHQSGFNEKLFF.

The chain has TRBV19 and TRBJ2-3, with 7 bases matching TRBD1. This CDR3 is built from 13 residues. Germline V gene data show CDR1 as LNHDA and CDR2 as SQIVND (reference sequence). The V segment lost 8 bases and the J segment 0 bases; nucleotides outside the gene matches: 2. Here the CDR3 DNA reads TGTGCCAGTTCGGACAGGAGCACAGATACGCAGTATTTT. Encoded protein: CASSDRSTDTQYF.

This clone was found once. V gene TRBV6-5 combines with J gene TRBJ2-3; 7 bases match TRBD2. The germline V gene has CDR1 MNHEY and CDR2 SVGAGI. V dropped 0 bases and J dropped 6; count of bases not matched to a gene: 6. The CDR3 contains 15 residues. For the CDR3, the DNA is TGTGCCAGCAGTTACTCGGCGGGAGTTCCGGATACGCAGTATTTT. Protein sequence: CASSYSAGVPDTQYF.

CDR3 sequence (DNA): TGCGCCAGCAGCCGGACAGGGGAAAAAAATGAAAAACTGTTTTTT. It yields the protein CASSRTGEKNEKLFF. The gene calls are TRBV5-1 and TRBJ1-4, with 9 bases lining up with TRBD1. The CDR3 length is 15 residues. Germline V lookup: CDR1 SGHRS, CDR2 YFSETQ. The V gene end was trimmed by 4 bases and the J gene end by 5 bases; junction bases not matched to a gene: 6.

V is TRBV29-1 and J is TRBJ2-1, with 10 nucleotides matching TRBD2. This CDR3 is 14 amino acids long. CDR1 is SQVTM and CDR2 is ANQGSEA in the germline V gene. V was clipped by 3 bases and J by 8 bases; unmatched bases: 7. The CDR3 is CSVDNLAGAHEQFF. The CDR3 region has the DNA TGCAGCGTTGATAATCTAGCGGGAGCCCATGAGCAGTTCTTC.

Only a few counts were recorded for this clone. The chain has TRBV19 and TRBJ1-2; D is uncertain. The CDR3 contains 15 residues. Trimming pared 1 base from V and 7 bases from J, leaving 16 bases between. Germline V gene data show CDR1 as LNHDA and CDR2 as SQIVND (reference sequence). This chain's CDR3 is CASSIGGRSGSGYTF. CDR3 nucleotides: TGTGCCAGTAGTATAGGAGGGAGGTCGGGGAGTGGCTACACCTTC.

The genes are TRBV6-4 and TRBJ2-2, with 9 bases matching TRBD1. V was pared by 5 bases and J by 5 bases, with 9 bases of the junction left unmatched. The CDR3 has 16 residues. The V gene's germline CDR1 is MRHNA and CDR2 SNTAGT. The CDR3 region has the DNA TGTGCCAGCAGTTCCAGGACAGGGGTGGATACCGGGGAGCTGTTTTTT. Translation gives CASSSRTGVDTGELFF.

This rearrangement joins TRBV7-8 to TRBJ1-6; 7 bases are shared with TRBD1. CDR3 length: 15 residues. Germline CDR1 reads SGHVS; CDR2 reads FQNEAQ. V dropped 2 bases and J dropped 8; count of bases not matched to a gene: 6. CDR3 sequence: CASSLHGTEDSPLHF. For the CDR3, the DNA is TGTGCCAGCAGCTTACATGGGACAGAGGATTCACCCCTCCACTTT.

The chain combines TRBV5-4 with TRBJ2-5, with D uncertain. V was shortened by 0 bases and J by 4 bases, with 7 bases between the two germline ends. The germline V gene encodes CDR1 SGHNT and CDR2 YYREEE (reference sequence). The CDR3 is 13 amino acids. The CDR3 DNA is TGTGCCAGCAGCTTGGATACGGGAGAGACCCAGTACTTC. Residues: CASSLDTGETQYF.

This chain links TRBV2 with TRBJ1-5; D is uncertain. V was trimmed by 5 bases and J by 2 bases, leaving 16 bases between them. Germline assignment: CDR1 SNHLY and CDR2 FYNNEI. CDR3 length: 16 amino acids. The CDR3 loop is CASSRSVRTGNQPQHF. CDR3 bases: TGTGCCAGCAGTAGGTCAGTTCGTACAGGCAATCAGCCCCAGCATTTT.